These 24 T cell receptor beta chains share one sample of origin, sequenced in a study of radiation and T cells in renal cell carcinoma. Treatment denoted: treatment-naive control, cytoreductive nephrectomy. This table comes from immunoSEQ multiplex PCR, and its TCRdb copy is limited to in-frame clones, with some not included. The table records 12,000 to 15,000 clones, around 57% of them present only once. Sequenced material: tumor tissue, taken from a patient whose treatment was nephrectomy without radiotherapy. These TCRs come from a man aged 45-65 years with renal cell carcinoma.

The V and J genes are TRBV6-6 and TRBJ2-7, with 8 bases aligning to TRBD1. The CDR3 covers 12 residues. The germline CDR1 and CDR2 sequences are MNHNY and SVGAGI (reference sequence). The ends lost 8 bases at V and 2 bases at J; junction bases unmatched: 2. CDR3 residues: CASGGQAYEQYF. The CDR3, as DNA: TGTGCCAGCGGGGGACAGGCCTACGAGCAGTACTTC.

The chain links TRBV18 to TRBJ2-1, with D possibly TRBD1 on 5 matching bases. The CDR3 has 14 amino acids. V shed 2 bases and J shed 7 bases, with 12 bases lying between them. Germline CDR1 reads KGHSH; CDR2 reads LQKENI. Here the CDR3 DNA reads TGTGCCAGCTCACCAAGGGGTATAGCAAATGAGCAGTTCTTC. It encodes CASSPRGIANEQFF.

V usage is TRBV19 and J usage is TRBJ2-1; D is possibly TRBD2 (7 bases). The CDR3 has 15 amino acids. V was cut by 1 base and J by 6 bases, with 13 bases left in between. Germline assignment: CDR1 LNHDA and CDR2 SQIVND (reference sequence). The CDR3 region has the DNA TGTGCCAGTAGTATAGGGGGGGGCGGTTTCAATGAGCAGTTCTTC. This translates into CASSIGGGGFNEQFF.

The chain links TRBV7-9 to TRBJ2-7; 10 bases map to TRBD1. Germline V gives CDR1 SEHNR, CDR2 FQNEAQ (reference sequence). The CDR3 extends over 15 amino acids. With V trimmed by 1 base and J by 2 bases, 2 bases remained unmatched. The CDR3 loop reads CASSLVGTGAYEQYF. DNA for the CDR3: TGTGCCAGCAGCTTAGTCGGGACAGGGGCCTACGAGCAGTACTTC.

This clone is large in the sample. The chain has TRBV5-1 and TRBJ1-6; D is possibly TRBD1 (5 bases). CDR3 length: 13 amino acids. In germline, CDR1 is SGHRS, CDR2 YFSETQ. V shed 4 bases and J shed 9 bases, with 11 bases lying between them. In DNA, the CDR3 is TGCGCCAGCAGCCTCGGACAAGGTTCACCCCTCCACTTT. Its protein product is CASSLGQGSPLHF.

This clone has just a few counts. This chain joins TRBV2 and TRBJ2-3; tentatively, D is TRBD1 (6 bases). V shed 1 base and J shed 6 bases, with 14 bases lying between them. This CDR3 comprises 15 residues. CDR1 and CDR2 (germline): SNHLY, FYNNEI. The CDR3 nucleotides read TGTGCCAGCAGTGAAGAAGACACTACAGGGGATACGCAGTATTTT. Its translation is CASSEEDTTGDTQYF.

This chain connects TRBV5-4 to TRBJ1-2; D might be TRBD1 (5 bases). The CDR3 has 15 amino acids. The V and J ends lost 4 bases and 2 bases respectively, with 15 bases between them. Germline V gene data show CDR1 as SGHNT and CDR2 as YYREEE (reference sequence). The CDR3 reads CASSPTPTGNYGYTF. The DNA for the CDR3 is TGTGCCAGCAGCCCAACTCCAACAGGAAACTATGGCTACACCTTC.

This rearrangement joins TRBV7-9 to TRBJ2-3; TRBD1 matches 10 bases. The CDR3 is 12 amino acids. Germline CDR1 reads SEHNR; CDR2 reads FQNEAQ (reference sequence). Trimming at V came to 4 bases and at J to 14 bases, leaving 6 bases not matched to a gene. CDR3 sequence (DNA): TGTGCCAGCAGCTCCCGGGACAGGGGAGCGTATTTT. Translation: CASSSRDRGAYF.

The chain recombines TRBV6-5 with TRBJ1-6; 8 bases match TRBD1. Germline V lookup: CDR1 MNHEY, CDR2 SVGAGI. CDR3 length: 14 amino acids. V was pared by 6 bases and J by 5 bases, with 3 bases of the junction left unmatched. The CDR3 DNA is TGTGCCAGCAGCCCACAGGGGGATAATTCACCCCTCCACTTT. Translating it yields CASSPQGDNSPLHF.

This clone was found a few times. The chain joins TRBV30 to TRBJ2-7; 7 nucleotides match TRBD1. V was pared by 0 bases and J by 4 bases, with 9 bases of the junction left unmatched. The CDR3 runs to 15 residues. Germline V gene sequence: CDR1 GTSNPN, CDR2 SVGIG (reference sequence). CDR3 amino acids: CAWSVRDRGVYEQYF. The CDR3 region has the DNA TGTGCCTGGAGTGTACGGGACAGAGGAGTATACGAGCAGTACTTC.

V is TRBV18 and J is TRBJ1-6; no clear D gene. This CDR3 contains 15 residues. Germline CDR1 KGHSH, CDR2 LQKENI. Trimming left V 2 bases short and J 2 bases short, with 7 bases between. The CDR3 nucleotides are TGTGCCAGCTCACCAGGTGGGCCCTATAATTCACCCCTCCACTTT. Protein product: CASSPGGPYNSPLHF.

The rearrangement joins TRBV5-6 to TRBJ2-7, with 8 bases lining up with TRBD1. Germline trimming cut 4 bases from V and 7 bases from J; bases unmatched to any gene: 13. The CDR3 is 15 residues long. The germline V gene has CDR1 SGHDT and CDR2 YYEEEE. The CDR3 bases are TGTGCCAGCAGCGGCACCGGGACAGGTGCCTGGGAGCAGTACTTC. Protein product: CASSGTGTGAWEQYF.

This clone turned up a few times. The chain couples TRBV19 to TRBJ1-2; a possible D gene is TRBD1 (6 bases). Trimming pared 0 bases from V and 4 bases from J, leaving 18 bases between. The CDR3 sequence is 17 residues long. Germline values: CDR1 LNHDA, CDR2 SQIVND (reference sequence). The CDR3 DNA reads TGTGCCAGTAGTATAGATCAATCCACGGGGGGCCTCTATGGCTACACCTTC. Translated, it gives CASSIDQSTGGLYGYTF.

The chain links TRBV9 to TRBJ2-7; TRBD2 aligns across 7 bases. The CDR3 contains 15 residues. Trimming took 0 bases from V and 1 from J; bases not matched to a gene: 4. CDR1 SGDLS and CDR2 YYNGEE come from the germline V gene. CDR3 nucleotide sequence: TGTGCCAGCAGCGTAGCTAGCGGTGCTTCCTACGAGCAGTACTTC. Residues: CASSVASGASYEQYF. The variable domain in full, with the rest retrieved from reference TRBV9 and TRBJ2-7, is DSGVTQTPKHLITATGQRVTLRCSPRSGDLSVYWYQQSLDQGLQFLIQYYNGEERAKGNILERFSAQQFPDLHSELNLSSLELGDSALYFCASSVASGASYEQYFGPGTRLTVT.

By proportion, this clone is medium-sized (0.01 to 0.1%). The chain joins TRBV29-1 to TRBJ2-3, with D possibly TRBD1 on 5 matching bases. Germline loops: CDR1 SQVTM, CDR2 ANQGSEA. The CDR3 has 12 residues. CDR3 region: CSIREQVDTQYF. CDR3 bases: TGCAGTATACGTGAACAGGTGGATACGCAGTATTTT.

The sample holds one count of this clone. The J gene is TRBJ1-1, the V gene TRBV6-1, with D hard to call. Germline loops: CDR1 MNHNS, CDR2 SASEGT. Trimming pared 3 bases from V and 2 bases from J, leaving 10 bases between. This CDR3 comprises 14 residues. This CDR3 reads CASSEQSENTEAFF. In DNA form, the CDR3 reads TGTGCCAGCAGTGAGCAATCGGAAAACACTGAAGCTTTCTTT.

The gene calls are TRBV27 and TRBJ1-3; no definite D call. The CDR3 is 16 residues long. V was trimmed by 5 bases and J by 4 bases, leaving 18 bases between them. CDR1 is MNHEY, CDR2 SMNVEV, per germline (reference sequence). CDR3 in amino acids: CASSPFPVSSGNTIYF. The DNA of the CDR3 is TGTGCCAGCAGTCCCTTCCCGGTGTCCTCAGGAAACACCATATATTTT.

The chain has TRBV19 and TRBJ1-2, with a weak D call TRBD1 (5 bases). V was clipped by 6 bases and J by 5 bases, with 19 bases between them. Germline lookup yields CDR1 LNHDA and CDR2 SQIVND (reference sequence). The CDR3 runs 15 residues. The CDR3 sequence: CASRPRPGPPYGYTF. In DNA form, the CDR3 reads TGTGCCAGTAGACCCCGCCCGGGACCGCCTTATGGCTACACCTTC. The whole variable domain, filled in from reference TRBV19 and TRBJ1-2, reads DGGITQSPKYLFRKEGQNVTLSCEQNLNHDAMYWYRQDPGQGLRLIYYSQIVNDFQKGDIAEGYSVSREKKESFPLTVTSAQKNPTAFYLCASRPRPGPPYGYTFGSGTRLTVV.

The CDR3 loop reads CASSIPGRSPLHF. CDR3 bases: TGTGCCAGTAGTATTCCGGGGCGGTCACCCCTCCACTTT. This chain connects TRBV19 to TRBJ1-6; a possible D gene is TRBD1 (5 bases). Germline V gene data show CDR1 as LNHDA and CDR2 as SQIVND (reference sequence). The CDR3 is 13 residues long. The germline V and J ends were trimmed by 3 bases and 10 bases, with 10 bases remaining between them.

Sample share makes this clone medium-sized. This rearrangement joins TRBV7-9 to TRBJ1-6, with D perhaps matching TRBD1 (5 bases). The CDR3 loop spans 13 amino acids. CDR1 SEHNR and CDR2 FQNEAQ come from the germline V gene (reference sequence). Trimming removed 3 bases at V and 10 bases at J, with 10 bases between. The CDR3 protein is CASSFQGESPLHF. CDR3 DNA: TGTGCCAGCAGCTTCCAGGGAGAGTCACCCCTCCACTTT. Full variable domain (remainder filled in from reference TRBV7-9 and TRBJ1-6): DTGVSQNPRHKITKRGQNVTFRCDPISEHNRLYWYRQTLGQGPEFLTYFQNEAQLEKSRLLSDRFSAERPKGSFSTLEIQRTEQGDSAMYLCASSFQGESPLHFGNGTRLTVT.

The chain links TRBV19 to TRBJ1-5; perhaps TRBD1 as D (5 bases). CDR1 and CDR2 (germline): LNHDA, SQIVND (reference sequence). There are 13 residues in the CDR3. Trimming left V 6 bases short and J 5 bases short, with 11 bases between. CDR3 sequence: CASSGREYQPQHF. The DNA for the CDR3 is TGTGCCAGTAGCGGCAGGGAATATCAGCCCCAGCATTTT.

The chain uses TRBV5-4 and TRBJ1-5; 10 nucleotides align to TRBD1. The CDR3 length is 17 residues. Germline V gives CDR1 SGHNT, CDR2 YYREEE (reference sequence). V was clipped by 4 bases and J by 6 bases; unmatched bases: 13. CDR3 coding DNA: TGTGCCAGCAGCCTCGGGACAGGGGAGAGGGAAGTTCAGCCCCAGCATTTT. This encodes CASSLGTGEREVQPQHF.

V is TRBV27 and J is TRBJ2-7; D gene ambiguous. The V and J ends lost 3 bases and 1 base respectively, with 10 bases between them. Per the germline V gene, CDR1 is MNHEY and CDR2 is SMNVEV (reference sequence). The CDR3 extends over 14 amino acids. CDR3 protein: CASSLTFLSYEQYF. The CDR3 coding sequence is TGTGCCAGCAGTTTGACGTTTTTATCCTACGAGCAGTACTTC.

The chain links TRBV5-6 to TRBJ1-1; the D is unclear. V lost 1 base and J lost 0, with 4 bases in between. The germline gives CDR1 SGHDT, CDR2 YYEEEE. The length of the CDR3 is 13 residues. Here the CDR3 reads CASSLNMNTEAFF. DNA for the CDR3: TGTGCCAGCAGCTTGAACATGAACACTGAAGCTTTCTTT.